This TCR beta chain was captured in a study of vaccination effects on CD4 cells after COVID-19 (dated by TCRdb to between 2020 and 2023). The study in broad terms: In the ViraFEST assay, PBMC were stimulated with viral peptide pools, and antigen-specific CD4+ T cell clonotypes were then identified by expansion using TCR sequencing. SARS-CoV-2 spike-specific CD4+ TCR repertoires from before and after mRNA vaccination were compared in COVID-19 convalescent patients and in infection-naive vaccine recipients. Across the study, the median time from the second dose to post-vaccine sampling was 72 days (range 14 to 241). In the study, cultures from other donors were sequenced using the Oncomine TCR Beta short-read assay on an Illumina iSeq 100. About 2.2 million PBMC per well were cultured in IMDM with roughly 5% human AB serum, 10 IU/ml IL-2 and gentamicin, plus 10 ug/ml peptides. Altogether, around eleven COVID-19 convalescent patients and several SARS-CoV-2-naive healthy vaccine recipients made up the full study. On the study overall, not on this receptor specifically: Among healthy vaccine recipients, nearly all vaccine-induced clones were SARS-CoV-2 mono-reactive, and only 1 of 255 was cross-reactive with common cold coronaviruses. The study was limited by a small number of convalescent patients and lacked early post-infection timepoints. Clones induced by infection and clones induced by vaccination both contracted markedly at late timepoints after vaccination, which fits with T cell responses waning over time.

Taken from cysteine to phenylalanine, the CDR3 has 16 residues. The DNA shown is the 48-base CDR3, in frame from base 1. The germline V gene (reference sequence) gives CDR1 as SGHNT and CDR2 as YYREEE. The germline ends are 15 bases apart after V is trimmed by 4 bases and J by 0 bases. Preparation of the library involved the immunoSEQ multiplex PCR assay. DNA from the cultured, isolated CD4+ T cells was subjected to TCR beta CDR3 sequencing. Under the source paper's analysis protocol: Non-productive TCR sequences were removed and reads were trimmed to the CDR3 region, keeping CDR3s of at least 7 amino acids. The MANAFEST web app was used to identify antigen-specific clonotypes by comparing expansion in peptide wells with expansion in reference cultures. To be called positive, a clone needed expansion at FDR<0.05 compared with the reference and with all other wells, an odds ratio greater than 5, and a frequency greater than 0.1% in two replicate wells. A clonotype was defined as cross-reactive if the clonotype was significantly expanded both in SARS-CoV-2 spike wells and in at least one common cold coronavirus spike condition. Using the stringdist R package, CDR3 similarity was measured by Levenshtein distance, and unrooted trees were constructed with ape in R 3.6.1. What TCRdb holds here is the immuneACCESS table cut down to in-frame rearrangements. Part of the clones is not present; checked against another copy, under half of the missing clones reflect an unresolved V gene, and the others are unexplained. The V and J calls and the clone size are those of that table, but D and trimming were determined from the DNA. For this sample there are tens of thousands of clones; approximately 73% appear just once. The ten biggest clones cover roughly 2% of the sample.

After approximately 11 days of culture, CD4+ T cells were isolated with the EasySep CD4+ T cell isolation kit. Two doses of either the BNT162b2 or the mRNA-1273 mRNA SARS-CoV-2 vaccine were administered to participants. None of the healthy vaccine recipients had a prior SARS-CoV-2 infection, which was confirmed by nucleocapsid antibody tests that came back negative both before and after vaccination. On days 3 and 7, half of the culture medium was replaced with fresh IL-2-containing medium. Unless noted otherwise, every peptide stimulation condition was cultured in triplicate wells. PBMC were separated from whole blood using Ficoll-Paque Plus gradient centrifugation and were then either cryopreserved at -140C or used fresh. Genomic DNA was extracted from cultured CD4+ T cells with the QIAamp micro DNA kit. A remark on this clone: This receptor's antigen is unknown. Base qualities are not at hand, and no much larger clone is one base apart.

The sequence links TRBV5-4 to TRBJ2-3, and TRBD2 may be the D gene, going by 6 matching bases. This clonotype was sampled from a human donor who received a COVID-19 vaccine. The sample was CD4+ T cells from PBMCs cultured without peptide, taken after COVID-19 vaccination. The CDR3 reads as follows: CASSTRDWSSTDTQYF. The sequenced DNA: TGTGCCAGCAGCACCCGGGACTGGTCTAGCACAGATACGCAGTATTTT.